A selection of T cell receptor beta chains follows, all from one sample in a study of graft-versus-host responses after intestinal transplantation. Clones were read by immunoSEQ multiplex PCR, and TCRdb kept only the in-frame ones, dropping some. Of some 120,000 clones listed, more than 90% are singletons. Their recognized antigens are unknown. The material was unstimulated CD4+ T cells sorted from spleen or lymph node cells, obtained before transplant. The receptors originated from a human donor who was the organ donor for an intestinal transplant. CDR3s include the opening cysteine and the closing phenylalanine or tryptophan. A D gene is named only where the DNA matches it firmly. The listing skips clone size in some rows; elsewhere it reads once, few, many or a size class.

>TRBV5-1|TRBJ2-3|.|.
TGCGCCAGCAGCTTGGATTGGAGGGGGGTAGATACGCAGTATTTT
CASSLDWRGVDTQYF
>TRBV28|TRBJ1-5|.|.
TGTGCCAGCAGTTTTGCAGGGGAAAATCAGCCCCAGCATTTT
CASSFAGENQPQHF
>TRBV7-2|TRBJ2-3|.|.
TGTGCCAGCAGCCTAAGCGGGAGCACAGATACGCAGTATTTT
CASSLSGSTDTQYF
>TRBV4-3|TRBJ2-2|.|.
TGCGCCAGCAGCCAAGATTTTGTCCCCGGGGAGCTGTTTTTT
CASSQDFVPGELFF
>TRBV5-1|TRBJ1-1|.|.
TGCGCCAGCAGCTTGTTTCAGAACACTGAAGCTTTCTTT
CASSLFQNTEAFF
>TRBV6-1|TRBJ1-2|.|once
TGTGCCAGCAGCCCAGGGTCCCCAATCTATGGCTACACCTTC
CASSPGSPIYGYTF
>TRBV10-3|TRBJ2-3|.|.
TGTGCCATCAGGGGCTCGGGGTACACAGATACGCAGTATTTT
CAIRGSGYTDTQYF
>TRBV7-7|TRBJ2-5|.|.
TGTGCTAGCAGCTTAGGGGGGGGTCAAGAGACCCAGTACTTC
CASSLGGGQETQYF
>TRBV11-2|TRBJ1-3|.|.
TGTGCCAGCAGCCCGCCCGAGGGGACCATATATTTT
CASSPPEGTIYF
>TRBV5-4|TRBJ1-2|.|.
TGTGCCAGCAGCTTCCTTACTTCCCTTAATAACTATGGCTACACCTTC
CASSFLTSLNNYGYTF
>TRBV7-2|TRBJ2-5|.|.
TGTGCCAGCAGCCAACCGGGACCCCAAGAGACCCAGTACTTC
CASSQPGPQETQYF